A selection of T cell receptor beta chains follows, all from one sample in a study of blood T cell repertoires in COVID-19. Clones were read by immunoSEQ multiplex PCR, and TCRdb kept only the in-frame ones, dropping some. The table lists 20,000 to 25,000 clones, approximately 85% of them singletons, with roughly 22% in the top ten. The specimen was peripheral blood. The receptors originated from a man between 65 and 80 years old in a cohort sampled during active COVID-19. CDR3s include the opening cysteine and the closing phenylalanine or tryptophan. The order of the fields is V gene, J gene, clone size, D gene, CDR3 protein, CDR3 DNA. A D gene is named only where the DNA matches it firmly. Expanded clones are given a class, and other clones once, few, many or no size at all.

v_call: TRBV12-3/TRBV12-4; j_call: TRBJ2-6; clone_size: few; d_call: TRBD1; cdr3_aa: CASKVEGAGVLTF; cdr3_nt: TGTGCCAGCAAAGTAGAGGGGGCCGGCGTCCTGACTTTC
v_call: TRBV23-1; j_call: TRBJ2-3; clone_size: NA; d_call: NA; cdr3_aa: CASSHEGKQGCTDTQYF; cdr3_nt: TGCGCCAGCAGTCACGAAGGGAAACAGGGTTGCACAGATACGCAGTATTTT
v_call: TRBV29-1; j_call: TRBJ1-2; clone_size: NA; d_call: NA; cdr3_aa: CSVEVNRGGNGYTF; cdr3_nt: TGCAGCGTTGAAGTAAATAGGGGAGGAAATGGCTACACCTTC
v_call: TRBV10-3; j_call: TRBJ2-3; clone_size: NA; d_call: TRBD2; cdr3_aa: CAISQLAGGADTQYF; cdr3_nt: TGTGCCATCAGTCAACTAGCGGGGGGGGCGGATACGCAGTATTTT
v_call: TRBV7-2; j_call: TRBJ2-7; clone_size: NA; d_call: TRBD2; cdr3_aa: CASSSVGGSGDSYEQYF; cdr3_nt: TGTGCCAGCAGCTCCGTCGGAGGGAGCGGGGACTCCTACGAGCAGTACTTC
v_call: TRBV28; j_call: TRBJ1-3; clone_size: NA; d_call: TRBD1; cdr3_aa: CASSSPDRISGNTIYF; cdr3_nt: TGTGCCAGCAGTTCCCCGGACAGGATCTCTGGAAACACCATATATTTT
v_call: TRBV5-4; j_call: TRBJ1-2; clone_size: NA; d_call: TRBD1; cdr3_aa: CASSSGQGAFGYTF; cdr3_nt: TGTGCCAGCAGCTCCGGACAGGGGGCGTTTGGCTACACCTTC
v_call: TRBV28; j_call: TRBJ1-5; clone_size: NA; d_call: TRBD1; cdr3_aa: CASTLGDRDNQPQHF; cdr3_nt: TGTGCCAGCACCCTCGGGGACAGGGACAATCAGCCCCAGCATTTT
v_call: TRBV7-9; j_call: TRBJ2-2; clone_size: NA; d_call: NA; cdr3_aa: CASSPDEVRVVKGELFF; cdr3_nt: TGTGCCAGCAGCCCCGACGAAGTGAGGGTCGTCAAGGGGGAGCTGTTTTTT
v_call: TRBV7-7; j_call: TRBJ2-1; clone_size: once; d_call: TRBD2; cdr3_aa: CASSSIAGVAYNEQFF; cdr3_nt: TGTGCTAGCAGCTCTATAGCGGGAGTGGCCTACAATGAGCAGTTCTTC
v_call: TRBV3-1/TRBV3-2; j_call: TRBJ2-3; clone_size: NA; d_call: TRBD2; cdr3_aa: CASSRSGRVEDTQYF; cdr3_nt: TGTGCCAGCAGCCGTAGCGGGAGAGTGGAAGATACGCAGTATTTT
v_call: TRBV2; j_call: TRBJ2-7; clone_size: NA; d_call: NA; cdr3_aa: CASSGDLAYEQYF; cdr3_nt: TGTGCCAGCAGTGGGGACTTAGCCTACGAGCAGTACTTC
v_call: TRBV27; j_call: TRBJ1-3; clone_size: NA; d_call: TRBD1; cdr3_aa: CASSNQGAGGNTIYF; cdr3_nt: TGTGCCAGCAGTAACCAGGGGGCGGGCGGAAACACCATATATTTT
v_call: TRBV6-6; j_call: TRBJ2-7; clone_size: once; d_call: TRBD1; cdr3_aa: CASSRHGTGASSYEQYF; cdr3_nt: TGTGCCAGCAGTCGCCATGGGACAGGGGCTAGCTCCTACGAGCAGTACTTC
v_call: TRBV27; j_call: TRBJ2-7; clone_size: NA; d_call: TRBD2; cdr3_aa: CASRLILSGRIYEQYF; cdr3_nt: TGTGCCAGCAGGCTGATCCTTAGCGGGAGGATCTACGAGCAGTACTTC
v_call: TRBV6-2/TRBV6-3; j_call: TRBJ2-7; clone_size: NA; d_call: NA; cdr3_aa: CASSYSTARNPSYEQYF; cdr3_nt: TGTGCCAGCAGTTACTCGACGGCTAGGAACCCCTCCTACGAGCAGTACTTC
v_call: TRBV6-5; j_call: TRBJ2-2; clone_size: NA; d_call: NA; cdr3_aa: CASSQTSRGTGELFF; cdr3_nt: TGTGCCAGCAGCCAAACTAGCCGGGGCACCGGGGAGCTGTTTTTT
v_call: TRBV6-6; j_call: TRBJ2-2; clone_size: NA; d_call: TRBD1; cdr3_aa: CASRPGGSGELFF; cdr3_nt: TGTGCCAGCAGACCAGGGGGATCGGGGGAGCTGTTTTTT
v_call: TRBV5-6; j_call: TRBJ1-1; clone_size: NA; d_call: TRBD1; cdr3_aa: CASSKDPNRGNTEAFF; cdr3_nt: TGTGCCAGCAGCAAGGACCCGAACAGGGGTAACACTGAAGCTTTCTTT
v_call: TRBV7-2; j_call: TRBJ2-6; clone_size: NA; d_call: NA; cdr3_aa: CASSLGPPINVLTF; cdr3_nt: TGTGCCAGCAGCTTAGGGCCCCCCATTAACGTCCTGACTTTC